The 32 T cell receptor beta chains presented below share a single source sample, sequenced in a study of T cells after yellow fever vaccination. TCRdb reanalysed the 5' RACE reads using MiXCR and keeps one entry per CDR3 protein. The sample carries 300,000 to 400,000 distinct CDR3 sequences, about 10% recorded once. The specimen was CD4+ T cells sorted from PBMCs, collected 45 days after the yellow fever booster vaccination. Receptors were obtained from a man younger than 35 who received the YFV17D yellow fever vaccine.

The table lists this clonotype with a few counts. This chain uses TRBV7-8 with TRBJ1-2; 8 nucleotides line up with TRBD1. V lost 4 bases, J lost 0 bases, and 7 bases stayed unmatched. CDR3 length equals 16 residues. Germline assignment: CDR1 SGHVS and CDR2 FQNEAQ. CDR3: CASSSLAGGSNYGYTF. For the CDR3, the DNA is TGTGCCAGCAGCTCACTCGCAGGGGGCTCTAACTATGGCTACACCTTC.

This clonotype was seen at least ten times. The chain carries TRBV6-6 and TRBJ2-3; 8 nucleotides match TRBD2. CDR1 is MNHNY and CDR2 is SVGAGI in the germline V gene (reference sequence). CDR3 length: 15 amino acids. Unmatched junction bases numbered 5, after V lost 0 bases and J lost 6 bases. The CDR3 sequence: CASSYSISGGDTQYF. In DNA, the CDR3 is TGTGCCAGCAGTTACTCGATCAGCGGGGGTGATACGCAGTATTTT.

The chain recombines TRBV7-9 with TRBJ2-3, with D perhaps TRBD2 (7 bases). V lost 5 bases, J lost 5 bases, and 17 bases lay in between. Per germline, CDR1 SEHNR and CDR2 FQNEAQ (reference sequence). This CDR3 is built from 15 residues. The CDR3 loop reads CASSPGGGGLDTQYF. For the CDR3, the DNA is TGTGCCAGCAGCCCCGGAGGGGGGGGCCTAGATACGCAGTATTTT.

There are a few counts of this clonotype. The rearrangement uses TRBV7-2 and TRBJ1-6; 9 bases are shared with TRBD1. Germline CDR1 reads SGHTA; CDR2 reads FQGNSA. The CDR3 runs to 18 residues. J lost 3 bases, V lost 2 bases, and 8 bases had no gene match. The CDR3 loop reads CASSLRDRASHYNSPLHF. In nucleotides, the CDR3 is TGTGCCAGCAGCTTACGGGACAGGGCTTCCCACTATAATTCACCCCTCCACTTT.

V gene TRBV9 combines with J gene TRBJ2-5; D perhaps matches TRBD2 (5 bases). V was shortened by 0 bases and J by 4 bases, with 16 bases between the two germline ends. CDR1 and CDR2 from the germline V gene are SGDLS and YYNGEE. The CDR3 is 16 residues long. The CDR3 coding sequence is TGTGCCAGCAGCGTAGTTTTCCTAGCAGAACGAGAGACCCAGTACTTC. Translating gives CASSVVFLAERETQYF.

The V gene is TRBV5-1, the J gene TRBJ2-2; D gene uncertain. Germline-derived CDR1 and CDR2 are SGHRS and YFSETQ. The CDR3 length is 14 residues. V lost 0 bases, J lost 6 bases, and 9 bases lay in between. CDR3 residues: CASSLDPGPGELFF. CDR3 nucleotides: TGCGCCAGCAGCTTGGACCCGGGCCCCGGGGAGCTGTTTTTT.

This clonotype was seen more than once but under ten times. The CDR3 DNA reads as TGTGCCAGCAGTTTACAGTTTGGAGAGCAGTTCTTC. It codes for CASSLQFGEQFF. The chain uses TRBV12-3 or TRBV12-4 and TRBJ2-1, with no clear D. The CDR3 contains 12 residues. V was cut by 2 bases and J by 10 bases, with 9 bases left in between.

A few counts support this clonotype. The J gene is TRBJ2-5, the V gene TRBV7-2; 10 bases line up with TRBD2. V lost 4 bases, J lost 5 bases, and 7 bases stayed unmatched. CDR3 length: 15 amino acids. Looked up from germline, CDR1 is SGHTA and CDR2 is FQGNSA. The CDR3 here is CASSYSSGGSETQYF. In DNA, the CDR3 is TGTGCCAGCAGCTATTCTAGCGGGGGTTCGGAGACCCAGTACTTC.

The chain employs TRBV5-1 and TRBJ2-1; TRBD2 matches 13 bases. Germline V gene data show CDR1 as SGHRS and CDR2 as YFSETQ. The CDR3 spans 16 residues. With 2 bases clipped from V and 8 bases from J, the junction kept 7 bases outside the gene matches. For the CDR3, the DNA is TGCGCCAGCAGCTTAATGACTAGCGGGGGGATCGATGAGCAGTTCTTC. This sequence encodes CASSLMTSGGIDEQFF.

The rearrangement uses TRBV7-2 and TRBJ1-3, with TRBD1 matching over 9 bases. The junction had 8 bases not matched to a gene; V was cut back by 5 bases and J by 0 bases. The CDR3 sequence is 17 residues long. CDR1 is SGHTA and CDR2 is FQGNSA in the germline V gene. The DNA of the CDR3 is TGTGCCAGCAGCCCGAGGACAGGGGAATCCTCTGGAAACACCATATATTTT. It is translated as CASSPRTGESSGNTIYF.

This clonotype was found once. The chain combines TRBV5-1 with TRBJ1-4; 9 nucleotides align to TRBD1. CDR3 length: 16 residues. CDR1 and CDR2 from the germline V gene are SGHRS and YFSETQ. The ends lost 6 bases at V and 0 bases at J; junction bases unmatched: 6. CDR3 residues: CASTRDRAATNEKLFF. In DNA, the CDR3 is TGCGCCAGCACTCGGGACAGGGCTGCAACTAATGAAAAACTGTTTTTT.

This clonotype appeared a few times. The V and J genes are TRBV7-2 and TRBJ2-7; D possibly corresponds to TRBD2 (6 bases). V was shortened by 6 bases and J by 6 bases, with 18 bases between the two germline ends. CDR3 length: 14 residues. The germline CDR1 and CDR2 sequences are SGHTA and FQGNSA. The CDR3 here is CASSPRRREAEQYF. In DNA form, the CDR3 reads TGTGCCAGCAGTCCGAGGCGCAGGGAGGCCGAGCAGTACTTC.

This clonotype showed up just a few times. The CDR3 DNA reads TGCAGCGCTCAAGACCATGAGCAGTTCTTC. It codes for CSAQDHEQFF. The chain joins TRBV29-1 to TRBJ2-1, with D unresolved. V was trimmed by 7 bases and J by 8 bases, leaving 9 bases between them. The CDR3 has 10 residues. Germline V gene lookup returns CDR1 SQVTM and CDR2 ANQGSEA.

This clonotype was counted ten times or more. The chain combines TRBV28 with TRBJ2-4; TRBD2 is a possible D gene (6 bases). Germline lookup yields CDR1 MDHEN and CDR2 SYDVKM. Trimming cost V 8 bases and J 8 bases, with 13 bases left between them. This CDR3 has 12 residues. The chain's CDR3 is CASGGRIHIQYF. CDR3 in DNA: TGTGCCAGCGGGGGGAGGATTCACATTCAGTACTTC.

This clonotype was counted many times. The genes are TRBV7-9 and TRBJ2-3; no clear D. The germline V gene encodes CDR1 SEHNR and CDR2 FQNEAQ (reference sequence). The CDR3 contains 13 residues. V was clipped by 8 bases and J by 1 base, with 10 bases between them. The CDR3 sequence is CASGNQGTDTQYF. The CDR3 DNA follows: TGTGCCAGCGGCAATCAAGGCACAGATACGCAGTATTTT.

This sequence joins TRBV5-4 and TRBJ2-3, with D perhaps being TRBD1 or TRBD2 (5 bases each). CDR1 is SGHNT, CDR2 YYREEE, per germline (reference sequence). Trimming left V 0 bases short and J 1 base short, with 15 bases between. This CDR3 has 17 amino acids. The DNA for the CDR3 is TGTGCCAGCAGCTTGGAGCCGACGGGACGTGGCACAGATACGCAGTATTTT. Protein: CASSLEPTGRGTDTQYF.

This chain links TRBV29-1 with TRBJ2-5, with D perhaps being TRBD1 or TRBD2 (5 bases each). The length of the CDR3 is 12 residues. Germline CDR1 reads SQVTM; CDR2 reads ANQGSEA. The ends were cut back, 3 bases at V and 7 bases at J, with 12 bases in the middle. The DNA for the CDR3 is TGCAGCGTTGACGTGGGGGACGGGACCCAGTACTTC. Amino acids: CSVDVGDGTQYF.

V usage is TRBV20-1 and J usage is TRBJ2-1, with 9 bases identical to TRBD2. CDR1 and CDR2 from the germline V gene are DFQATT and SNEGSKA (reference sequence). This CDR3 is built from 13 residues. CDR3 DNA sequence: TGCAGGGTGGGACTAGCAGATTTGAATGAGCAGTTCTTC. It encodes CRVGLADLNEQFF.

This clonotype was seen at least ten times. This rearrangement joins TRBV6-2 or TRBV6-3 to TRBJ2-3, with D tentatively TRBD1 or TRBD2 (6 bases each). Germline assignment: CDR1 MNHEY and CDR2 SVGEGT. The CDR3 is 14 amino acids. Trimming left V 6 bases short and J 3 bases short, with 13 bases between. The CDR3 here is CASSRGGGTDTQYF. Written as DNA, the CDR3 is TGTGCCAGCAGCAGGGGAGGTGGAACAGATACGCAGTATTTT.

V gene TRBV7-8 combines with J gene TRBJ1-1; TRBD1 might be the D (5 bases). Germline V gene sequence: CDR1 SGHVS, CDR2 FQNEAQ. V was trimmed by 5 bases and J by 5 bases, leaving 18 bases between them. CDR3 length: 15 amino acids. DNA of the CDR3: TGTGCCAGCAGCCCCCCGGACGGGGGATATACTGAAGCTTTCTTT. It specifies CASSPPDGGYTEAFF.

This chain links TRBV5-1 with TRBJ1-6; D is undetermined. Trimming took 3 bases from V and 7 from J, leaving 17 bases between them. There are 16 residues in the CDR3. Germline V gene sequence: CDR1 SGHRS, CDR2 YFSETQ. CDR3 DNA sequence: TGCGCCAGCAGCTCCGGCCCAGGCAGGTTGAATTCACCCCTCCACTTT. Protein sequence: CASSSGPGRLNSPLHF.

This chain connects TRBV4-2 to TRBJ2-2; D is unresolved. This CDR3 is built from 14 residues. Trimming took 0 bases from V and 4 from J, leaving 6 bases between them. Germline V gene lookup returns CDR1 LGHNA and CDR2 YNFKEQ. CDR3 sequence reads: CASSQEAATGELFF. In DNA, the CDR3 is TGTGCCAGCAGCCAAGAGGCCGCCACCGGGGAGCTGTTTTTT.

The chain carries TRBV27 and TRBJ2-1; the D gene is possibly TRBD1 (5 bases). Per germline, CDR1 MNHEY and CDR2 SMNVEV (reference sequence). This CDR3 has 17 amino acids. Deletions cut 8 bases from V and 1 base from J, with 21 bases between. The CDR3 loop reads CASYRTPKGNSYNEQFF. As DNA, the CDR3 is TGTGCCAGCTATAGGACACCTAAGGGAAATTCCTACAATGAGCAGTTCTTC.

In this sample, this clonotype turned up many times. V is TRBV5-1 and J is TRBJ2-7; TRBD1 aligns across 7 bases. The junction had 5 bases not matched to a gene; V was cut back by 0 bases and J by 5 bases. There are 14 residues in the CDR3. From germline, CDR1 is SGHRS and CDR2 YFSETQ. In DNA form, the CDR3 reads TGCGCCAGCAGCTTGGAGGGGGCAGGAAACGAGCAGTACGTC. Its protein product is CASSLEGAGNEQYV.

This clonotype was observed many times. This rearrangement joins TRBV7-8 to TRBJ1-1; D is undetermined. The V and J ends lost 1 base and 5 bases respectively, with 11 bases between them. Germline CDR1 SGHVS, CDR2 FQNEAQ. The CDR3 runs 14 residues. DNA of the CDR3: TGTGCCAGCAGCTTAGAGGGCCGTGGGACTGAAGCTTTCTTT. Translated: CASSLEGRGTEAFF. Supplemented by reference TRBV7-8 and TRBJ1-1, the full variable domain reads GAGVSQSPRYKVAKRGQDVALRCDPISGHVSLFWYQQALGQGPEFLTYFQNEAQLDKSGLPSDRFFAERPEGSVSTLKIQRTQQEDSAVYLCASSLEGRGTEAFFGQGTRLTVV.

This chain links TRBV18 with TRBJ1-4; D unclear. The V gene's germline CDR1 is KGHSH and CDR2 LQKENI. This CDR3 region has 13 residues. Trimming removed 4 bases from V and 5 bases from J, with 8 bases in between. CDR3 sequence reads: CASSLPDNEKLFF. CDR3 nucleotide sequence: TGTGCCAGCTCACTGCCAGACAATGAAAAACTGTTTTTT.

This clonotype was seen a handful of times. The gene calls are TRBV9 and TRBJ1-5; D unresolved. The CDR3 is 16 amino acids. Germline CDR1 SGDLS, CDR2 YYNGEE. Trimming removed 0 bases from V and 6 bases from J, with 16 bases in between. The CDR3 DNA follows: TGTGCCAGCAGCGTAGGATCTGCGGTCCTTGGTCAGCCCCAGCATTTT. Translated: CASSVGSAVLGQPQHF. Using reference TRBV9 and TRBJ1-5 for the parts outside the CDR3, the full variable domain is DSGVTQTPKHLITATGQRVTLRCSPRSGDLSVYWYQQSLDQGLQFLIQYYNGEERAKGNILERFSAQQFPDLHSELNLSSLELGDSALYFCASSVGSAVLGQPQHFGDGTRLSIL.

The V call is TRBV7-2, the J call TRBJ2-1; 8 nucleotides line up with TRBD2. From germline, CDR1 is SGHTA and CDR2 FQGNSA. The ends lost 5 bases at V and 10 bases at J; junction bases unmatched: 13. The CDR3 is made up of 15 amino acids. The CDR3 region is CASSGIAGGGVEQFF. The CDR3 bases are TGTGCCAGCAGCGGGATCGCGGGGGGCGGGGTGGAGCAGTTCTTC.

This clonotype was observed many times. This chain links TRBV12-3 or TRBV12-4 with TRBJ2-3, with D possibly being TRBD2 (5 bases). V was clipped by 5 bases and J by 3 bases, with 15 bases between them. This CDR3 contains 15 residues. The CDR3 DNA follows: TGTGCCAGCAGTGAGGGATCAGTGGGGACAGATACGCAGTATTTT. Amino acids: CASSEGSVGTDTQYF.

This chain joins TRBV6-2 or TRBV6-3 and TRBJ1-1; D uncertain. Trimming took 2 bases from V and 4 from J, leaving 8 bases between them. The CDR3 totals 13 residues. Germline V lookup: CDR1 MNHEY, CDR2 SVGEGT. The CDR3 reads CASSYNPGTEAFF. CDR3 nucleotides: TGTGCCAGCAGTTACAACCCGGGCACTGAAGCTTTCTTT.

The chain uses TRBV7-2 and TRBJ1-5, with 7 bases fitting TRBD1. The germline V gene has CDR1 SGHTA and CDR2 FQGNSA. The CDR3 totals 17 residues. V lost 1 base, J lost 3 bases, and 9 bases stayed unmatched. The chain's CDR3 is CASSLGYRGQLNQPQHF. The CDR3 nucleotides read TGTGCCAGCAGCTTAGGGTACAGGGGACAGCTCAATCAGCCCCAGCATTTT.

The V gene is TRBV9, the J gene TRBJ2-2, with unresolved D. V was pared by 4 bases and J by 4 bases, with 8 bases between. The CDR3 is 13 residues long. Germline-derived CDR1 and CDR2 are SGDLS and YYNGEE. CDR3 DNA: TGTGCCAGCAGCCTACAGCGCACCGGGGAGCTGTTTTTT. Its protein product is CASSLQRTGELFF.